This T cell receptor beta chain was retrieved from a study of cytomegalovirus exposure and HLA in healthy donors. The PCR had 60 Vbeta and 13 Jbeta primers. TCRdb keeps only in-frame clones here, not all; method: immunoSEQ multiplex PCR. Of about 210,000 clones in the sample, roughly four fifths were seen once. Germline V lookup: CDR1 SGHDT, CDR2 YYEEEE. This CDR3 is built from 17 residues. V was cut by 0 bases and J by 2 bases, with 17 bases left in between. This sequence originates from a woman in her forties or fifties in good health and CMV-seropositive. The sample comprised PBMCs. This sequence joins TRBV5-6 and TRBJ1-2, with D perhaps matching TRBD1 (5 bases). DNA for the CDR3: TGTGCCAGCAGCTTGGCCCCGGGCAGGGCCTCCAACTATGGCTACACCTTC. Amino acids: CASSLAPGRASNYGYTF.